This entry lists 25 T cell receptor beta chains sequenced from one sample in a study of T cells in tuberculosis. Sorting used thawed, overnight-rested PBMC stained with anti-CD3, a viability dye and GMM-loaded CD1B tetramer. CD1B tetramers were loaded with Rhodococcus equi-derived C32 glucose monomycolate. Produced via immunoSEQ multiplex PCR; TCRdb's table is partial and in-frame only. Of about 59,000 clones listed, about 86% were seen once; the top ten hold 13%. The sequencing input was CD1b-GMM tetramer-negative cells sorted from PBMCs. Every receptor here comes from an adult woman with latent tuberculosis.

A remark on this clone: Other DNA sequences from this sample encode an identical CDR3 as well. This sequence joins TRBV5-1 and TRBJ1-6; the match to TRBD1 covers 10 bases. CDR1 and CDR2 (germline): SGHRS, YFSETQ. CDR3 size: 15 residues. V trimming: 4 bases; J trimming: 13 bases; junction bases outside the gene matches: 11. DNA for the CDR3: TGCGCCAGCAGCCCCCGACAGGGGGCAGGCTCCCCCCTCCACTTT. Its translation: CASSPRQGAGSPLHF.

The J gene is TRBJ1-1, the V gene TRBV9; 7 nucleotides align to TRBD1. The CDR3 is 14 residues long. The V and J ends lost 1 base and 4 bases, in that order; junction bases with no gene match: 4. Germline V gene sequence: CDR1 SGDLS, CDR2 YYNGEE. CDR3 in amino acids: CASSVLAGGTEAFF. The CDR3 region has the DNA TGTGCCAGCAGCGTATTGGCAGGGGGCACTGAAGCTTTCTTT.

The V call is TRBV5-5, the J call TRBJ2-7, with a possible D match to TRBD2 (5 bases). The V end was cut by 2 bases, the J end by 2 bases, with 8 bases between. The germline CDR1 and CDR2 sequences are SGHKS and YYEKEE (reference sequence). The CDR3 contains 13 residues. Here the CDR3 reads CASSFERTYEQYF. The CDR3 bases are TGTGCCAGCAGCTTTGAGCGGACCTACGAGCAGTACTTC.

The CDR3 DNA reads as TGTGCCAGCAGCTCGGGACTGACCACAGATACGCAGTATTTT. This gives the protein CASSSGLTTDTQYF. The V gene is TRBV7-2, the J gene TRBJ2-3, with a tentative D call TRBD2 (6 bases). V gave up 4 bases and J gave up 2 bases, with 10 bases separating them. The CDR3 has 14 residues. The germline V gene encodes CDR1 SGHTA and CDR2 FQGNSA.

The chain couples TRBV6-1 to TRBJ2-7; 10 bases are shared with TRBD2. This CDR3 is 15 amino acids long. The germline gives CDR1 MNHNS, CDR2 SASEGT. Trimming removed 6 bases from V and 4 bases from J; junction bases left unmatched: 9. The CDR3 loop reads CASRGGASGGYEQYF. The CDR3 DNA sequence: TGTGCCAGCAGAGGCGGGGCTAGCGGGGGTTACGAGCAGTACTTC.

V and J are TRBV14 and TRBJ2-7, with 8 bases fitting TRBD1. Germline V gene data show CDR1 as SGHDN and CDR2 as FVKESK. This CDR3 is built from 15 residues. V shed 0 bases, J shed 2 bases, and the junction held 3 bases outside the gene matches. The CDR3 DNA reads TGTGCCAGCAGCCAAGAAGGACAGGGTGCCTACGAGCAGTACTTC. As protein: CASSQEGQGAYEQYF.

The chain joins TRBV7-2 to TRBJ2-1; 7 nucleotides match TRBD1. Germline V gene data show CDR1 as SGHTA and CDR2 as FQGNSA. V lost 0 bases to trimming and J lost 3 bases; unmatched junction nucleotides: 2. The CDR3 totals 15 residues. CDR3 protein: CASSLAGQIYNEQFF. The CDR3 region has the DNA TGTGCCAGCAGCTTAGCGGGACAGATCTACAATGAGCAGTTCTTC.

The chain combines TRBV2 with TRBJ2-7, with TRBD1 matching over 9 bases. The germline V gene encodes CDR1 SNHLY and CDR2 FYNNEI. The junction had 10 bases not matched to a gene; V was cut back by 8 bases and J by 5 bases. The CDR3 totals 14 residues. The CDR3 sequence: CASRKDRGGNEQYF. CDR3 DNA: TGTGCCAGCCGAAAGGACAGGGGAGGCAACGAGCAGTACTTC.

The J gene is TRBJ2-7, the V gene TRBV5-1, with D possibly matching TRBD1 (5 bases). Between the trimmed V and J ends, which lost 2 bases and 4 bases, there was a span of 19 bases. Germline values: CDR1 SGHRS, CDR2 YFSETQ. The CDR3 has 16 residues. Here the CDR3 reads CASSLGDRGFGYEQYF. CDR3 bases: TGCGCCAGCAGCTTAGGGGATAGGGGCTTCGGTTACGAGCAGTACTTC.

The V call is TRBV4-1, the J call TRBJ2-1; TRBD2 matches 9 bases. The CDR3 spans 17 residues. Germline-derived CDR1 and CDR2 are MGHRA and YSYEKL. V lost 4 bases, J lost 0 bases, and 7 bases stayed unmatched. In DNA form, the CDR3 reads TGCGCCAGCAGCCTAACTAGCGGGTCGAGCTCCTACAATGAGCAGTTCTTC. Its protein product is CASSLTSGSSSYNEQFF.

V is TRBV28 and J is TRBJ1-1; 7 bases line up with TRBD1. The germline CDR1 and CDR2 sequences are MDHEN and SYDVKM. The V gene end was trimmed by 7 bases and the J gene end by 3 bases; junction bases not matched to a gene: 8. The CDR3 runs 14 residues. The CDR3 DNA follows: TGTGCCAGCATCCCCGGGACAGCGGACACTGAAGCTTTCTTT. Amino acid sequence: CASIPGTADTEAFF. Looking up the rest from reference TRBV28 and TRBJ1-1 gives the full variable domain: DVKVTQSSRYLVKRTGEKVFLECVQDMDHENMFWYRQDPGLGLRLIYFSYDVKMKEKGDIPEGYSVSREKKERFSLILESASTNQTSMYLCASIPGTADTEAFFGQGTRLTVV.

V usage is TRBV11-3 and J usage is TRBJ1-1; unclear D gene. The V and J ends lost 1 base and 4 bases respectively, with 7 bases between them. CDR3 length: 13 residues. CDR1 SGHNT and CDR2 YENEEA come from the germline V gene. CDR3 protein: CASSLGRVTEAFF. The CDR3 region has the DNA TGTGCCAGCAGCTTAGGACGGGTCACTGAAGCTTTCTTT. The complete variable domain, with remaining parts taken from reference TRBV11-3 and TRBJ1-1, reads EAGVVQSPRYKIIEKKQPVAFWCNPISGHNTLYWYLQNLGQGPELLIRYENEEAVDDSQLPKDRFSAERLKGVDSTLKIQPAELGDSAVYLCASSLGRVTEAFFGQGTRLTVV.

V is TRBV7-9 and J is TRBJ2-7; D not certain. The germline V gene has CDR1 SEHNR and CDR2 FQNEAQ (reference sequence). V gave up 5 bases and J gave up 6 bases, with 17 bases separating them. The CDR3 covers 14 residues. The CDR3 protein is CASSPLQTTGEQYF. In DNA form, the CDR3 reads TGTGCCAGCAGCCCCCTCCAGACGACTGGCGAGCAGTACTTC.

The rearrangement uses TRBV29-1 and TRBJ2-1; 10 bases map to TRBD2. J gave up 4 bases and V 5 bases, and 2 bases lay outside the gene matches. This CDR3 contains 13 residues. The germline V gene encodes CDR1 SQVTM and CDR2 ANQGSEA. The CDR3 DNA reads as TGCAGCGTTTCTAGCGGGGGTTACAATGAGCAGTTCTTC. Residues: CSVSSGGYNEQFF.

This chain links TRBV30 with TRBJ1-1, with no clear D. V lost 1 base to trimming and J lost 3 bases, with 12 bases between them. CDR1 and CDR2 from the germline V gene are GTSNPN and SVGIG (reference sequence). The CDR3 extends over 14 amino acids. For the CDR3, the DNA is TGTGCCTGGAGTGGAGGGTCGTCGGACACTGAAGCTTTCTTT. As protein: CAWSGGSSDTEAFF. Together with reference TRBV30 and TRBJ1-1, the CDR3 gives the full variable domain: SQTIHQWPATLVQPVGSPLSLECTVEGTSNPNLYWYRQAAGRGLQLLFYSVGIGQISSEVPQNLSASRPQDRQFILSSKKLLLSDSGFYLCAWSGGSSDTEAFFGQGTRLTVV.

V and J are TRBV21-1 and TRBJ2-2; the table calls TRBD1, which could not be checked here. TRBV21-1 is a recognized pseudogene. The CDR3 runs 18 residues. The CDR3 DNA reads as TGTGCCAGCAGCAAAGCCCCCCGACAGGCGGAGAACACCGGGGAGCTGTTTTTT. Residues: CASSKAPRQAENTGELFF.

V and J are TRBV27 and TRBJ2-3; 7 bases fit TRBD2. With 7 bases clipped from V and 0 bases from J, the junction kept 13 bases outside the gene matches. The CDR3 covers 17 residues. Germline V gene lookup returns CDR1 MNHEY and CDR2 SMNVEV (reference sequence). The CDR3 bases are TGTGCCAGCACAAGCGGGATCCCACTTGTAAGCACAGATACGCAGTATTTT. Translating gives CASTSGIPLVSTDTQYF.

The gene calls are TRBV11-2 and TRBJ2-4; possibly TRBD2 for D (6 bases). CDR1 and CDR2 (germline): SGHAT, FQNNGV. Trimming left V 3 bases short and J 6 bases short, with 9 bases between. There are 13 residues in the CDR3. The CDR3 nucleotides are TGTGCCAGCAGCTTGGGGGGAGGAAACATTCAGTACTTC. Translated, it gives CASSLGGGNIQYF.

V is TRBV7-8 and J is TRBJ2-5; 10 nucleotides align to TRBD2. CDR3 length: 17 residues. V dropped 5 bases and J dropped 1; count of bases not matched to a gene: 10. The germline V gene encodes CDR1 SGHVS and CDR2 FQNEAQ. The CDR3 DNA reads TGTGCCAGCAGCCCCGTACTAGCGGGGACTACCCAAGAGACCCAGTACTTC. Translating it yields CASSPVLAGTTQETQYF.

The chain links TRBV5-1 to TRBJ2-7; 8 bases are a match to TRBD2. The V gene end was trimmed by 1 base and the J gene end by 4 bases; junction bases not matched to a gene: 7. The CDR3 spans 15 residues. CDR1 and CDR2 from the germline V gene are SGHRS and YFSETQ. CDR3 nucleotides: TGCGCCAGCAGCTTGCTAGCGGGTGCGAATTACGAGCAGTACTTC. It is translated as CASSLLAGANYEQYF.

This chain joins TRBV5-1 and TRBJ2-1; TRBD1 agrees at 10 bases. The CDR3 runs 15 residues. CDR1 and CDR2 from the germline V gene are SGHRS and YFSETQ. J lost 9 bases, V lost 4 bases, and 10 bases had no gene match. The CDR3 loop is CASSPSGQGTFEQFF. As DNA, the CDR3 is TGCGCCAGCAGCCCGTCGGGACAGGGGACATTTGAGCAGTTCTTC.

The chain links TRBV27 to TRBJ1-5; D not certain. Trimming removed 6 bases from V and 6 bases from J, with 12 bases in between. This CDR3 is 13 amino acids long. The germline V gene has CDR1 MNHEY and CDR2 SMNVEV (reference sequence). This CDR3 is CASSDDLGQPQHF. The CDR3 nucleotides are TGTGCCAGCAGCGACGACTTGGGTCAGCCCCAGCATTTT.

V gene TRBV19 combines with J gene TRBJ2-4, with TRBD2 as a possible D gene (6 bases). The CDR3 covers 16 residues. Deletions cut 8 bases from V and 7 bases from J, with 24 bases between. CDR1 and CDR2 (germline): LNHDA, SQIVND (reference sequence). The CDR3 nucleotides read TGTGCCAGTTCCCCTAGGAGGGGAGTCCAAACGAACATTCAGTACTTC. Protein product: CASSPRRGVQTNIQYF.

The V and J genes are TRBV7-7 and TRBJ1-4; 10 nucleotides agree with TRBD1. Germline-derived CDR1 and CDR2 are SSHAT and FNYEAQ (reference sequence). Unmatched junction bases numbered 6, after V lost 3 bases and J lost 8 bases. The CDR3 runs 15 residues. CDR3: CASSLGQGPIEKLFF. In DNA form, the CDR3 reads TGTGCCAGCAGCTTGGGACAGGGGCCCATCGAAAAACTGTTTTTT.

The chain combines TRBV5-1 with TRBJ1-1; TRBD1 might be the D (6 bases). The ends were cut back, 0 bases at V and 11 bases at J, with 14 bases in the middle. Germline CDR1 reads SGHRS; CDR2 reads YFSETQ. This CDR3 contains 13 residues. The CDR3 is CASSLGDNTRAFF. Here the CDR3 DNA reads TGCGCCAGCAGCTTGGGGGACAACACCAGGGCTTTCTTT.